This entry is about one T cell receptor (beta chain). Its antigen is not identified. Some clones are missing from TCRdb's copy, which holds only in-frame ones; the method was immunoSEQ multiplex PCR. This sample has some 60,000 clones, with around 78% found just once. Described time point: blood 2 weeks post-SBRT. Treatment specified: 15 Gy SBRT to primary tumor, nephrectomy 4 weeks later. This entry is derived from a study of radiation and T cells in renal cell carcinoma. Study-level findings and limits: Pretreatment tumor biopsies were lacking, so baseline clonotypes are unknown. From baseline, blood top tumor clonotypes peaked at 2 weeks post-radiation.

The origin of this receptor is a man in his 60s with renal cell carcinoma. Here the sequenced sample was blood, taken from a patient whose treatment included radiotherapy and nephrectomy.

CDR3 sequence: CASSVGVGLTDTQYF. In nucleotides, the CDR3 is TGTGCCAGCAGCGTAGGGGTAGGTCTCACAGATACGCAGTATTTT. The rearrangement joins TRBV9 to TRBJ2-3; no definite D call. The V gene's germline CDR1 is SGDLS and CDR2 YYNGEE. There are 15 residues in the CDR3. V dropped 0 bases and J dropped 2 bases, with 10 bases sitting between them.